This is a list of T cell receptor beta chains from one sample in a study of blood T cell repertoires in COVID-19. Libraries were prepared by immunoSEQ multiplex PCR; TCRdb keeps only in-frame clonotypes and omits some of them. The sample lists about 230,000 clones, 65% to 90% occurring once. Specimen: peripheral blood. The origin of the receptors is a man aged 45-65 years with COVID-19, enrolled during active disease. The CDR3 runs from the conserved cysteine through the conserved F or W. D genes are given only for firm matches. Not every row has a clone size; where given, it reads once, few, many or a size class.

abundance: .; j_gene: TRBJ2-7; d_gene: TRBD1; v_gene: TRBV6-5; CDR3aa: CASRIGQGYEQYF; CDR3nt: TGTGCCAGCAGGATCGGACAGGGATACGAGCAGTACTTC
abundance: .; j_gene: TRBJ1-5; d_gene: .; v_gene: TRBV6-6; CDR3aa: CASHRPNQPQHF; CDR3nt: TGTGCCAGTCACAGACCGAATCAGCCCCAGCATTTT
abundance: .; j_gene: TRBJ2-3; d_gene: TRBD1; v_gene: TRBV24-1; CDR3aa: CATSDVPRGLDTQYF; CDR3nt: TGTGCCACCAGTGACGTTCCGAGGGGGCTGGATACGCAGTATTTT
abundance: few; j_gene: TRBJ2-7; d_gene: TRBD2; v_gene: TRBV5-5; CDR3aa: CASNQAGTPDSYEQYF; CDR3nt: TGTGCCAGCAACCAAGCGGGGACTCCTGACTCCTACGAGCAGTACTTC
abundance: .; j_gene: TRBJ1-3; d_gene: .; v_gene: TRBV18; CDR3aa: CASSPPNRAGYTIYF; CDR3nt: TGTGCCAGCTCACCACCTAACAGGGCCGGTTACACCATATATTTT
abundance: .; j_gene: TRBJ2-2; d_gene: .; v_gene: TRBV7-9; CDR3aa: CASSPRGRGTDTGELFF; CDR3nt: TGTGCCAGCAGCCCGCGGGGACGGGGGACGGACACCGGGGAGCTGTTTTTT
abundance: few; j_gene: TRBJ1-6; d_gene: .; v_gene: TRBV6-5; CDR3aa: CASSYSGINSPLHF; CDR3nt: TGTGCCAGCAGTTACTCTGGCATCAATTCACCCCTCCACTTT
abundance: once; j_gene: TRBJ1-6; d_gene: .; v_gene: TRBV14; CDR3aa: CASSQETVNSPLHF; CDR3nt: TGTGCCAGCAGCCAAGAGACTGTTAATTCACCCCTCCACTTT
abundance: .; j_gene: TRBJ2-7; d_gene: TRBD1; v_gene: TRBV7-9; CDR3aa: CASSKVGQGTYEQYF; CDR3nt: TGTGCCAGCAGTAAGGTGGGACAGGGGACCTACGAGCAGTACTTC
abundance: .; j_gene: TRBJ1-1; d_gene: TRBD1; v_gene: TRBV3-1/TRBV3-2; CDR3aa: CASSQRAGGTEAFF; CDR3nt: TGTGCCAGCAGCCAAAGGGCAGGGGGGACTGAAGCTTTCTTT
abundance: .; j_gene: TRBJ2-1; d_gene: .; v_gene: TRBV18; CDR3aa: CASGPSVGAYNEQFF; CDR3nt: TGTGCCAGCGGGCCATCGGTAGGCGCATACAATGAGCAGTTCTTC
abundance: few; j_gene: TRBJ2-7; d_gene: .; v_gene: TRBV6-1; CDR3aa: CASSEASNYEQYF; CDR3nt: TGTGCCAGCAGTGAAGCTAGTAACTACGAGCAGTACTTC
abundance: .; j_gene: TRBJ2-1; d_gene: .; v_gene: TRBV10-3; CDR3aa: CAITPRGSEYNEQFF; CDR3nt: TGTGCCATCACCCCCCGGGGGAGTGAATACAATGAGCAGTTCTTC
abundance: .; j_gene: TRBJ2-1; d_gene: TRBD1; v_gene: TRBV7-9; CDR3aa: CASLREGTGYNEQFF; CDR3nt: TGTGCCAGCCTAAGGGAAGGGACAGGCTACAATGAGCAGTTCTTC
abundance: .; j_gene: TRBJ2-2; d_gene: TRBD1; v_gene: TRBV5-4; CDR3aa: CASSLAGTGNTGELFF; CDR3nt: TGTGCCAGCAGCTTGGCCGGGACAGGGAACACCGGGGAGCTGTTTTTT
abundance: once; j_gene: TRBJ2-5; d_gene: TRBD2; v_gene: TRBV10-3; CDR3aa: CAIKASGSQETQYF; CDR3nt: TGTGCCATCAAGGCTAGCGGGAGCCAAGAGACCCAGTACTTC
abundance: .; j_gene: TRBJ2-7; d_gene: TRBD2; v_gene: TRBV2; CDR3aa: CASREGLAITSSYEQYF; CDR3nt: TGTGCCAGCAGAGAGGGACTAGCGATAACTAGCTCCTACGAGCAGTACTTC
abundance: .; j_gene: TRBJ1-2; d_gene: TRBD1; v_gene: TRBV9; CDR3aa: CASSVDRANYGYTF; CDR3nt: TGTGCCAGCAGCGTTGACAGGGCTAACTATGGCTACACCTTC
abundance: .; j_gene: TRBJ1-5; d_gene: .; v_gene: TRBV7-8; CDR3aa: CASSPRAGHSNQPQHF; CDR3nt: TGTGCCAGCAGCCCAAGGGCAGGGCATAGCAATCAGCCCCAGCATTTT
abundance: once; j_gene: TRBJ1-1; d_gene: .; v_gene: TRBV10-2; CDR3aa: CASSEGAGSVEAFF; CDR3nt: TGCGCCAGCAGTGAGGGGGCAGGGTCAGTTGAAGCTTTCTTT
abundance: .; j_gene: TRBJ2-6; d_gene: .; v_gene: TRBV9; CDR3aa: CASSPPTGKRVGANVLTF; CDR3nt: TGTGCCAGCAGCCCGCCGACAGGAAAGAGAGTTGGGGCCAACGTCCTGACTTTC
abundance: .; j_gene: TRBJ1-5; d_gene: .; v_gene: TRBV30; CDR3aa: CAWSGRGLSKNQPQHF; CDR3nt: TGTGCCTGGAGTGGACGCGGGCTGAGTAAGAATCAGCCCCAGCATTTT
abundance: .; j_gene: TRBJ2-7; d_gene: TRBD1; v_gene: TRBV7-9; CDR3aa: CASSARTGVRDEQYF; CDR3nt: TGTGCCAGCAGCGCAAGGACAGGGGTGAGGGACGAGCAGTACTTC
abundance: .; j_gene: TRBJ2-7; d_gene: .; v_gene: TRBV5-8; CDR3aa: CASSLSESYEQYF; CDR3nt: TGTGCCAGCAGCTTGTCCGAGTCCTACGAGCAGTACTTC
abundance: .; j_gene: TRBJ1-1; d_gene: .; v_gene: TRBV4-3; CDR3aa: CASSQQGRDTEAFF; CDR3nt: TGCGCCAGCAGCCAGCAGGGCAGGGACACTGAAGCTTTCTTT
abundance: .; j_gene: TRBJ2-7; d_gene: TRBD1; v_gene: TRBV5-1; CDR3aa: CASGPGGTGGYEQYF; CDR3nt: TGCGCCAGCGGCCCCGGAGGGACAGGGGGGTACGAGCAGTACTTC
abundance: .; j_gene: TRBJ2-1; d_gene: .; v_gene: TRBV12-3/TRBV12-4; CDR3aa: CASRLGANEQFF; CDR3nt: TGTGCCAGCAGGCTTGGGGCCAATGAGCAGTTCTTC
abundance: .; j_gene: TRBJ2-3; d_gene: .; v_gene: TRBV11-2; CDR3aa: CASSLVISPGGTDTQYF; CDR3nt: TGTGCCAGCAGCTTAGTAATCTCCCCGGGGGGCACAGATACGCAGTATTTT
abundance: .; j_gene: TRBJ1-2; d_gene: .; v_gene: TRBV5-6; CDR3aa: CASSLGGGALGGYTF; CDR3nt: TGTGCCAGCAGCTTGGGAGGAGGGGCGCTGGGTGGCTACACCTTC
abundance: .; j_gene: TRBJ2-7; d_gene: .; v_gene: TRBV2; CDR3aa: CASSVGQTYEQYF; CDR3nt: TGTGCCAGCAGCGTCGGACAGACCTACGAGCAGTACTTC
abundance: .; j_gene: TRBJ2-2; d_gene: .; v_gene: TRBV11-2; CDR3aa: CASSLSGQTGELFF; CDR3nt: TGTGCCAGCAGCTTATCAGGACAAACCGGGGAGCTGTTTTTT
abundance: many; j_gene: TRBJ2-4; d_gene: .; v_gene: TRBV7-8; CDR3aa: CASSLVGVRDIQYF; CDR3nt: TGTGCCAGCAGCTTAGTAGGGGTCCGGGACATTCAGTACTTC
abundance: .; j_gene: TRBJ2-1; d_gene: TRBD1; v_gene: TRBV7-9; CDR3aa: CASSSQGASYNEQFF; CDR3nt: TGTGCCAGCAGCTCCCAGGGGGCTTCCTACAATGAGCAGTTCTTC
abundance: medium-sized; j_gene: TRBJ2-1; d_gene: .; v_gene: TRBV7-9; CDR3aa: CASSGEDQEQFF; CDR3nt: TGTGCCAGCAGCGGAGAAGATCAGGAGCAGTTCTTC
abundance: .; j_gene: TRBJ2-3; d_gene: TRBD2; v_gene: TRBV27; CDR3aa: CASSLASGGINTDTQYF; CDR3nt: TGTGCCAGCAGTTTAGCTAGCGGGGGGATTAACACAGATACGCAGTATTTT
abundance: .; j_gene: TRBJ1-1; d_gene: .; v_gene: TRBV11-1; CDR3aa: CASGALTEAFF; CDR3nt: TGTGCCAGCGGGGCACTGACTGAAGCTTTCTTT
abundance: .; j_gene: TRBJ2-1; d_gene: TRBD1; v_gene: TRBV15; CDR3aa: CATSARSTGQNEQFF; CDR3nt: TGTGCCACCAGCGCACGGTCGACAGGGCAGAATGAGCAGTTCTTC
abundance: .; j_gene: TRBJ2-1; d_gene: TRBD2; v_gene: TRBV11-2; CDR3aa: CASSLGSSGWVFF; CDR3nt: TGTGCCAGCAGCTTAGGGTCTAGCGGGTGGGTGTTCTTC
abundance: .; j_gene: TRBJ1-4; d_gene: .; v_gene: TRBV2; CDR3aa: CASSEVRSNEKLFF; CDR3nt: TGTGCCAGCAGTGAAGTCCGGAGTAATGAAAAACTGTTTTTT
abundance: .; j_gene: TRBJ1-5; d_gene: TRBD1; v_gene: TRBV3-1/TRBV3-2; CDR3aa: CASSQAGTGTQPQHF; CDR3nt: TGTGCCAGCAGCCAAGCCGGGACAGGCACTCAGCCCCAGCATTTT
abundance: once; j_gene: TRBJ1-3; d_gene: TRBD1; v_gene: TRBV30; CDR3aa: CARGQPGNTIYF; CDR3nt: TGTGCCAGGGGACAGCCTGGAAACACCATATATTTT
abundance: .; j_gene: TRBJ1-4; d_gene: TRBD1; v_gene: TRBV30; CDR3aa: CAWSVRQGSTREKLFF; CDR3nt: TGTGCCTGGAGTGTCAGACAGGGGAGTACTAGGGAAAAACTGTTTTTT
abundance: .; j_gene: TRBJ2-1; d_gene: .; v_gene: TRBV14; CDR3aa: CASSRQINNEQFF; CDR3nt: TGTGCCAGCAGCCGACAAATAAACAATGAGCAGTTCTTC
abundance: .; j_gene: TRBJ2-7; d_gene: .; v_gene: TRBV4-3; CDR3aa: CASSQDRVQVSYEQYF; CDR3nt: TGCGCCAGCAGCCAAGATCGGGTACAGGTCTCCTACGAGCAGTACTTC
abundance: .; j_gene: TRBJ1-2; d_gene: .; v_gene: TRBV6-5; CDR3aa: CASSYVGAGYTF; CDR3nt: TGTGCCAGCAGTTATGTGGGGGCGGGCTACACCTTC
abundance: .; j_gene: TRBJ2-1; d_gene: TRBD2; v_gene: TRBV4-3; CDR3aa: CASSQVLAGGHNEQFF; CDR3nt: TGCGCCAGCAGCCAAGTTCTGGCGGGGGGGCATAATGAGCAGTTCTTC
abundance: .; j_gene: TRBJ2-7; d_gene: TRBD1; v_gene: TRBV19; CDR3aa: CASSIYAAGTGSSYEQYF; CDR3nt: TGTGCCAGTAGTATATACGCGGCCGGGACAGGAAGTTCCTACGAGCAGTACTTC